Described below is a single T cell receptor beta chain sequence and its context. The antigen remains undetermined. TCRdb recomputed calls from the reads with MiXCR, one row per CDR3 protein. The sample lists roughly 720,000 distinct CDR3 sequences; 35% were seen once. The entry originates in a study of T cell repertoires in cytomegalovirus infection. Study as a whole: Signatures in public TCR beta sequences pointed to both CMV infection and matching HLA type. Study outcomes and limitations: The ex vivo response showed dominance by HLA-C-restricted CMV-specific TCR beta clonotypes. Cumulative frequency (of public TCR beta family members) identified carriers of CMV plus the relevant HLA.

Germline lookup yields CDR1 MNHNS and CDR2 SASEGT. This CDR3 has 14 amino acids. Trimming stripped 7 bases from V and 0 bases from J, with 10 bases between. The clonotype was recovered from a human donor in good health (CMV status not recorded). Some clones in this sample may be carry-over from other donors' samples. The gene calls are TRBV6-1 and TRBJ1-5; D possibly corresponds to TRBD1 (5 bases). Sequenced input: PBMCs. CDR3 sequence: CASNGAYSNQPQHF. The CDR3 DNA reads TGTGCCAGCAATGGGGCGTATAGCAATCAGCCCCAGCATTTT.